This T cell receptor beta chain was obtained from a study of blood T cell repertoires in COVID-19. The CDR3 loop spans 18 amino acids. V was trimmed by 1 base and J by 4 bases, leaving 22 bases between them. CDR1 is SGHRS and CDR2 is YFSETQ in the germline V gene. This clone turned up a few times. Clones were sequenced by immunoSEQ multiplex PCR, and TCRdb holds only the in-frame ones, with some missing. The sample lists 13,000 to 15,000 clones, roughly 86% occurring once. The sequence derives from a human donor in a cohort sampled during active COVID-19. The chain joins TRBV5-1 to TRBJ2-3; D may be TRBD2 (6 bases). Sequencing used peripheral blood. The CDR3 spells CASSLNPSLAGLSDTQYF. In DNA, the CDR3 is TGCGCCAGCAGCTTGAACCCATCCTTGGCGGGGCTTTCAGATACGCAGTATTTT.